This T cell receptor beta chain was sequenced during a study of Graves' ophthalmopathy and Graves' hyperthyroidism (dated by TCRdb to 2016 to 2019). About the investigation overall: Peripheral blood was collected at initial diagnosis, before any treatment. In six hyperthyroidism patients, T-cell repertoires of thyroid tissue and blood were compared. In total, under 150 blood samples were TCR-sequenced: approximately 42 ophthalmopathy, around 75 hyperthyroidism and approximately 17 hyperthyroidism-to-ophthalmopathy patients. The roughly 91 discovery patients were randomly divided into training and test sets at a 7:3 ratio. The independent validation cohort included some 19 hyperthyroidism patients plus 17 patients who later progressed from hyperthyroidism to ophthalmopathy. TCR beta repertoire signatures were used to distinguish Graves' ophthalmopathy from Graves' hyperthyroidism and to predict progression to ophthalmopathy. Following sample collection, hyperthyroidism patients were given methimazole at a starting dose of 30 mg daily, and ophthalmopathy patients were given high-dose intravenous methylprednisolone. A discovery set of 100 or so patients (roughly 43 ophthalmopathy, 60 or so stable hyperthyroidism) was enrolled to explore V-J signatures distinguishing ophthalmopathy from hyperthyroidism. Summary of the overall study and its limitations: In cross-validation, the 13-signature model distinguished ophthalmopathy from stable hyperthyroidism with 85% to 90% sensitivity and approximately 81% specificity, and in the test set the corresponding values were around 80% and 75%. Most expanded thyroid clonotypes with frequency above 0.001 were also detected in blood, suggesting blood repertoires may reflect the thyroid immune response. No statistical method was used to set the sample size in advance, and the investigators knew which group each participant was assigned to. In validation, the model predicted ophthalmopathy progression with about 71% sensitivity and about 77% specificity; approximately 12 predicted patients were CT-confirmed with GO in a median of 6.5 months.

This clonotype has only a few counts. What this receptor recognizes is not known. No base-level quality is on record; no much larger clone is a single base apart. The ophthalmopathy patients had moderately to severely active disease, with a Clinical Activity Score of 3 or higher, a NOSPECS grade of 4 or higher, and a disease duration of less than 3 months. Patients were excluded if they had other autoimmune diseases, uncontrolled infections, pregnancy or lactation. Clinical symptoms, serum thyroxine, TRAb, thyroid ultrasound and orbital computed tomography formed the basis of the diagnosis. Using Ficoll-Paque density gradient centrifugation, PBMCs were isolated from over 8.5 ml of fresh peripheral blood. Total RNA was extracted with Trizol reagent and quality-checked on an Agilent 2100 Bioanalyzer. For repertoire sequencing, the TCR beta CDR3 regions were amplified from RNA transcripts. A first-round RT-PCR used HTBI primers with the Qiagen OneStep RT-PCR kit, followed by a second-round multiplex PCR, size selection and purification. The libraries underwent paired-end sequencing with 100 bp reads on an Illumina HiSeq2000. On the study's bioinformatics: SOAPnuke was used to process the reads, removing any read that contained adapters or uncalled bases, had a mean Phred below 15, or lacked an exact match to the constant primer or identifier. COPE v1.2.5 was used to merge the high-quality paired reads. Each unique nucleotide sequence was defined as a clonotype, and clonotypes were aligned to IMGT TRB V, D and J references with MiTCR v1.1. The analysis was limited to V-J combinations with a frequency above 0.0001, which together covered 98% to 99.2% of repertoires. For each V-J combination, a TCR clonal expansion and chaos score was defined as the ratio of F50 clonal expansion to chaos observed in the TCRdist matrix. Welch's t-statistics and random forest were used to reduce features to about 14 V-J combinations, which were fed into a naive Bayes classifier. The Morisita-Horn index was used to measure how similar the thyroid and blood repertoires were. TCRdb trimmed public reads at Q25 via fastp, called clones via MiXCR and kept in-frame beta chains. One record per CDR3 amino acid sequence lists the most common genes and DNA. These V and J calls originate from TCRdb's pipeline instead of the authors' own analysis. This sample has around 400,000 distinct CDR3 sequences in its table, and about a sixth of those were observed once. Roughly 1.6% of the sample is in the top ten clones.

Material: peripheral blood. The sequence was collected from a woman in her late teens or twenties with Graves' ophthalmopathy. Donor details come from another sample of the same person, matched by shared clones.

CDR3 protein: CASSPLQGGTEAFF. The DNA reads as follows: TGTGCCAGCAGCCCCCTACAGGGCGGCACTGAAGCTTTCTTT. The rearranged segments are TRBV3-1 and TRBJ1-1; the D segment could be TRBD1, given 6 matching bases. From its cysteine to its phenylalanine, the CDR3 spans 14 amino acids. The only DNA kept is the CDR3, 42 bases in frame from the first base. V sheds 4 bases and J sheds 4 bases, leaving 13 bases between their ends. The germline V gene (reference sequence) supplies CDR1 LGHDT and CDR2 YNNKEL. This CDR3, with the reference TRBV3-1 and TRBJ1-1 proteins standing in past its ends, gives the full variable domain DTAVSQTPKYLVTQMGNDKSIKCEQNLGHDTMYWYKQDSKKFLKIMFSYNNKELIINETVPNRFSPKSPDKAHLNLHINSLELGDSAVYFCASSPLQGGTEAFFGQGTRLTVV.